The clone carrying this T cell receptor (beta chain) was seen only a few times. TEMRA cells underwent FACS enrichment and CD8+ and CD4+ T cells underwent negative isolation. The data originate from a study of CD8 T cells in Susac syndrome. Reverse transcription of 0.5 to 1 ug RNA was performed with random hexamers. Each CDR3 protein gets one entry after TCRdb re-called the immunoSEQ multiplex PCR reads with MiXCR. The sample consists of about 190,000 distinct CDR3 sequences, roughly nine tenths of them appearing once. Sequenced material: CD4+ T cells from PBMCs. The TCR comes from a human donor with Susac syndrome.

The CDR3, as DNA: TGTGCCAGCAGCTTAAGACAGGGGGCCAATGAGCAGTTCTTC. Amino acids: CASSLRQGANEQFF. V usage is TRBV9 and J usage is TRBJ2-1; 10 nucleotides align to TRBD1. V lost 4 bases, J lost 6 bases, and 4 bases stayed unmatched. Germline V gene sequence: CDR1 SGDLS, CDR2 YYNGEE. The CDR3 covers 14 residues. Variable domain in full (rest from reference TRBV9 and TRBJ2-1): DSGVTQTPKHLITATGQRVTLRCSPRSGDLSVYWYQQSLDQGLQFLIQYYNGEERAKGNILERFSAQQFPDLHSELNLSSLELGDSALYFCASSLRQGANEQFFGPGTRLTVL.